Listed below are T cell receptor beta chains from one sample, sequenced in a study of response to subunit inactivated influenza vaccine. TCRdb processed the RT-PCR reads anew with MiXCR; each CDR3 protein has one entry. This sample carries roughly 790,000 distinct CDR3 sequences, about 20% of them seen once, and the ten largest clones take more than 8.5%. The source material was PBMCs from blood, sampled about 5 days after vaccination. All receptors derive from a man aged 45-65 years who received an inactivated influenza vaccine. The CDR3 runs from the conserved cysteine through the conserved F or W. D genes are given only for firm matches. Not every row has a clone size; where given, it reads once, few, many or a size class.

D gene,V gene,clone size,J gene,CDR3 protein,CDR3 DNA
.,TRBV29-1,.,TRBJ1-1,CSGYSAGGTEAFF,TGCAGCGGATATTCGGCGGGAGGCACTGAAGCTTTCTTT
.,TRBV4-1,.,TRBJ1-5,CASSQDQTDYQPQHF,TGCGCCAGCAGCCAAGATCAGACTGACTATCAGCCCCAGCATTTT
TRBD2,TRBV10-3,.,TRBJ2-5,CAISDDREEKTQYF,TGTGCCATCAGTGACGACCGGGAGGAAAAGACCCAGTACTTC
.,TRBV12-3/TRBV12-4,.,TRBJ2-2,CASRRQLTGELFF,TGTGCCAGCAGGCGACAGCTCACCGGGGAGCTGTTTTTT
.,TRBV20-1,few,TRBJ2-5,CSAPDSGEQTQYF,TGCAGTGCGCCGGACAGCGGGGAACAGACCCAGTACTTC
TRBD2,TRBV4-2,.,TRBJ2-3,CASSQETRGRTDTQYF,TGTGCCAGCAGCCAAGAGACGCGGGGGAGGACAGATACGCAGTATTTT
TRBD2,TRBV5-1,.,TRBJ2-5,CASSLSRGEQETQYF,TGCGCCAGCAGCTTGTCACGGGGGGAGCAAGAGACCCAGTACTTC
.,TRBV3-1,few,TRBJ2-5,CASSQEAIGETQYF,TGTGCCAGCAGCCAAGAAGCAATTGGGGAGACCCAGTACTTC
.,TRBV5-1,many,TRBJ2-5,CASSLGRTQYF,TGCGCCAGCAGCTTGGGCCGGACCCAGTACTTC
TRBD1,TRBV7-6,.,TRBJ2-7,CASSSLTGVYEQYF,TGTGCCAGCAGCTCCCTGACAGGGGTGTACGAGCAGTACTTC
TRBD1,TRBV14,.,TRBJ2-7,CASSDRVLSYEQYF,TGTGCCAGCAGCGACAGGGTTTTGTCCTACGAGCAGTACTTC
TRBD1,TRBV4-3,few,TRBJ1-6,CASSQEDRGRDSPLHF,TGCGCCAGCAGCCAAGAGGACAGGGGAAGGGATTCACCCCTCCACTTT
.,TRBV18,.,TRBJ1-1,CASSPPGYRVLNTEAFF,TGTGCCAGCTCACCACCGGGTTACAGGGTGCTGAACACTGAAGCTTTCTTT
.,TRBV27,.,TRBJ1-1,CASSLRWGMNTEAFF,TGTGCCAGCAGTTTACGATGGGGTATGAACACTGAAGCTTTCTTT
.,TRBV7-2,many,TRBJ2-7,CASSPNSYEQYF,TGTGCCAGCAGCCCCAACTCCTACGAGCAGTACTTC
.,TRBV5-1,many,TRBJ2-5,CASSLGSGQGETQYF,TGCGCCAGCAGCCTCGGTAGCGGCCAGGGGGAGACCCAGTACTTC
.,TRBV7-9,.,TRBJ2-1,CASSLGTENEQFF,TGTGCCAGCAGCTTAGGAACTGAAAATGAGCAGTTCTTC
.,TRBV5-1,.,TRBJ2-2,CASSPFGQGTNTGELFF,TGCGCCAGCAGCCCGTTCGGGCAGGGCACAAACACCGGGGAGCTGTTTTTT
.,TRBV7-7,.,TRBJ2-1,CASSFQIEPYNEQFF,TGTGCCAGCAGCTTTCAGATAGAGCCCTACAATGAGCAGTTCTTC
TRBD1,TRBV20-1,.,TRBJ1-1,CSASEDRLNTEAFF,TGCAGTGCTAGCGAGGACAGGTTAAACACTGAAGCTTTCTTT
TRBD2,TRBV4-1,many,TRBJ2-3,CASSHGALLAADTQYF,TGCGCCAGCAGCCATGGGGCGTTACTAGCGGCAGATACGCAGTATTTT
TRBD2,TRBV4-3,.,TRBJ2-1,CASSQTGLAGVREQFF,TGCGCCAGCAGCCAGACTGGACTAGCGGGAGTAAGAGAGCAGTTCTTC
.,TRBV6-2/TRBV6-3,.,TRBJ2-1,CASSYVAVGDEQFF,TGTGCCAGCAGTTACGTGGCGGTGGGAGATGAGCAGTTCTTC
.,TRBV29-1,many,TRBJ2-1,CSVGPGAHNEQFF,TGCAGCGTTGGGCCAGGAGCCCACAATGAGCAGTTCTTC
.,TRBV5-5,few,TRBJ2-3,CASSLGLRGTDTQYF,TGTGCCAGCAGCCTGGGTCTCAGAGGCACAGATACGCAGTATTTT
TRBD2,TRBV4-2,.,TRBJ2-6,CASSPRTSGSSGANVLTF,TGTGCCAGCAGCCCCCGGACTAGCGGGAGTTCTGGGGCCAACGTCCTGACTTTC
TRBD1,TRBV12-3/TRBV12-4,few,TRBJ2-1,CASSFRAGGGDEQFF,TGTGCCAGCAGTTTCAGGGCAGGGGGTGGTGATGAGCAGTTCTTC
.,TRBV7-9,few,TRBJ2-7,CASSQGSPYEQYF,TGTGCCAGCAGCCAGGGCAGCCCCTACGAGCAGTACTTC
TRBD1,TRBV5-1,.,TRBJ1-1,CASSGTGGLDTEAFF,TGCGCCAGCAGCGGGACAGGGGGTCTGGACACTGAAGCTTTCTTT
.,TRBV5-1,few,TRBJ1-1,CASRDQPNTEAFF,TGCGCCAGCAGGGATCAGCCGAACACTGAAGCTTTCTTT
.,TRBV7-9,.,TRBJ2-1,CASTNGPHYNEQFF,TGTGCCAGCACTAACGGACCCCACTACAATGAGCAGTTCTTC
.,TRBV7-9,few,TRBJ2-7,CASNDVTEPPYEQYF,TGTGCCAGCAACGATGTCACCGAACCCCCCTACGAGCAGTACTTC
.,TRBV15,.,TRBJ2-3,CATSSGHLSTDTQYF,TGTGCCACCAGCAGCGGACACCTGAGCACAGATACGCAGTATTTT
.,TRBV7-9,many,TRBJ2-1,CASSLGRWPYNEQFF,TGTGCCAGCAGCTTAGGGCGGTGGCCCTACAATGAGCAGTTCTTC
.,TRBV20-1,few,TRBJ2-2,CSATRGNTGELFF,TGCAGTGCTACCAGGGGGAACACCGGGGAGCTGTTTTTT
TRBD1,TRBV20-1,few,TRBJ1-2,CSARTPGQGNYGYTF,TGCAGTGCTAGGACCCCAGGACAGGGAAACTATGGCTACACCTTC
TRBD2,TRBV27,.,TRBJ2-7,CASNKGASGMREQYF,TGTGCCAGCAACAAAGGGGCTAGCGGGATGAGGGAGCAGTACTTC
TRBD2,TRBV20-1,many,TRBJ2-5,CSARTSSGDWETQYF,TGCAGTGCTAGAACCTCTAGCGGGGATTGGGAGACCCAGTACTTC
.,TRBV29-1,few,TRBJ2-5,CSVDRGWETQYF,TGCAGCGTTGACAGGGGATGGGAGACCCAGTACTTC
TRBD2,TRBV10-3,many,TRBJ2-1,CAISELSGRHPGEQFF,TGTGCCATCAGTGAGCTTAGCGGGAGACACCCCGGTGAGCAGTTCTTC
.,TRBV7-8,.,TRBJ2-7,CASSSQVVVGGGNHYEQYF,TGTGCCAGCAGCTCGCAAGTTGTGGTAGGGGGAGGGAACCACTACGAGCAGTACTTC
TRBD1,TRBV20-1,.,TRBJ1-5,CSARDGGTVNQPQHF,TGCAGTGCTAGAGATGGGGGGACAGTCAATCAGCCCCAGCATTTT
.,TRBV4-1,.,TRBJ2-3,CASSQVEGPDTQYF,TGCGCCAGCAGCCAAGTGGAAGGACCAGATACGCAGTATTTT
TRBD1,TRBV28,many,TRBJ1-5,CASSRHRGSNQPQHF,TGTGCCAGCAGCAGACACAGGGGTAGCAATCAGCCCCAGCATTTT
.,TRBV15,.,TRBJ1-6,CATSRVVVSPLHF,TGTGCCACCAGCAGAGTAGTAGTTTCACCCCTCCACTTT
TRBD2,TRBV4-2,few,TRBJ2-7,CASSHSGGAHEQYF,TGTGCCAGCAGCCACAGCGGGGGGGCCCACGAGCAGTACTTC
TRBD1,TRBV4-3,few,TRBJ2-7,CASSQDRSAPYEQYF,TGCGCCAGCAGCCAGGACAGGTCGGCACCCTACGAGCAGTACTTC
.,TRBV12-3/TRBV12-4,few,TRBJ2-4,CASSLALRPGNIQYF,TGTGCCAGCAGTTTAGCGCTAAGGCCTGGAAACATTCAGTACTTC
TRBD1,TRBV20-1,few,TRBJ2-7,CSTTGTAPYEQYF,TGCAGCACGACCGGGACAGCTCCCTACGAGCAGTACTTC
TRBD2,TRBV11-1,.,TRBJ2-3,CASSRSSGGAVGTDTQYF,TGTGCCAGCAGCAGATCTAGCGGGGGGGCTGTGGGCACAGATACGCAGTATTTT